This entry concerns a single T cell receptor (beta chain). The data were obtained in a study of blood T cell repertoires in COVID-19. Across the study: Material from acute and convalescent COVID-19 was sourced from the United States, Italy and Spain. Sample material is recorded as cDNA or gDNA derived from T cells, B-cell-depleted T cells, or PBMCs.

In the original analysis: Amplifying reference gene primers gave estimates of nucleated cell counts. Method: immunoSEQ multiplex PCR; TCRdb's copy keeps in-frame clones and lacks some. V and J calls and clone size follow that table, whereas D and trimming were derived from the DNA. Here the sample spans some 78,000 clones, around nine tenths being singletons. Losses at the gene ends were 1 base for V and 11 bases for J; bases not matched to a gene: 4. CDR1 and CDR2 (germline): SEHNR, FQNEAQ (reference sequence). The length of the CDR3 is 13 residues. The sequence came from a man aged 50 to 59 with active or convalescent COVID-19. Sequencing was done on a sample of peripheral blood. This chain connects TRBV7-9 to TRBJ2-1; 8 bases align to TRBD1. The CDR3 region has the DNA TGTGCCAGCAGCTTAGAGGGACAGGCTAAGCAGTTCTTC. It specifies CASSLEGQAKQFF.